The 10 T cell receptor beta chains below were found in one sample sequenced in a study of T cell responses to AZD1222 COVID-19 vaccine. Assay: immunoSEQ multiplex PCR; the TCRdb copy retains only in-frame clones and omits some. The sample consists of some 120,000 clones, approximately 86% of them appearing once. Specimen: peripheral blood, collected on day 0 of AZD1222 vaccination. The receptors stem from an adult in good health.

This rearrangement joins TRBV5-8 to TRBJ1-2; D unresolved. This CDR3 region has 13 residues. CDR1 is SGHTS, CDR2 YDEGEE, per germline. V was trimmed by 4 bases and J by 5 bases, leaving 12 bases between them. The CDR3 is CASSQTVTYGYTF. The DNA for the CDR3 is TGTGCCAGCAGCCAAACAGTAACTTATGGCTACACCTTC.

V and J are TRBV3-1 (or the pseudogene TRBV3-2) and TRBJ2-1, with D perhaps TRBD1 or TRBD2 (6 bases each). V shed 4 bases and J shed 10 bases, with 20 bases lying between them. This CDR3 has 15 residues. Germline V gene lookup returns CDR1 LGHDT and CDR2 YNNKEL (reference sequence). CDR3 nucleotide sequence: TGTGCCAGCAGCCCCGCCGGGGGCGGAGGCGTCGAGCAGTTCTTC. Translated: CASSPAGGGGVEQFF.

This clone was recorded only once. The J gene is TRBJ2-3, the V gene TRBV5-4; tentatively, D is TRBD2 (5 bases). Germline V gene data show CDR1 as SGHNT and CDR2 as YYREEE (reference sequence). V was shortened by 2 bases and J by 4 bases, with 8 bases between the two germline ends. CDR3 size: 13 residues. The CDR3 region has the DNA TGTGCCAGCAGCTTCCACGGGGCAGATACGCAGTATTTT. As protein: CASSFHGADTQYF.

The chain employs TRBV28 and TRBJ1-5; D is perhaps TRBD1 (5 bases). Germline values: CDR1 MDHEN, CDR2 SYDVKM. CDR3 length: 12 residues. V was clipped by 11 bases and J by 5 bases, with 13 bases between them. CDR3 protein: CACSGRDQPQHF. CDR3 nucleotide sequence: TGTGCCTGTTCAGGGCGAGATCAGCCCCAGCATTTT. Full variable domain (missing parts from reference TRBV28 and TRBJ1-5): DVKVTQSSRYLVKRTGEKVFLECVQDMDHENMFWYRQDPGLGLRLIYFSYDVKMKEKGDIPEGYSVSREKKERFSLILESASTNQTSMYLCACSGRDQPQHFGDGTRLSIL.

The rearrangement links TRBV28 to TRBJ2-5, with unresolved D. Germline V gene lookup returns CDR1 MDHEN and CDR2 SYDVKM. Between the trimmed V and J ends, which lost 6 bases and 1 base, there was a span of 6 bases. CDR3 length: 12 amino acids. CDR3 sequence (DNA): TGTGCCAGCAGGTCCAGCCAAGAGACCCAGTACTTC. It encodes CASRSSQETQYF.

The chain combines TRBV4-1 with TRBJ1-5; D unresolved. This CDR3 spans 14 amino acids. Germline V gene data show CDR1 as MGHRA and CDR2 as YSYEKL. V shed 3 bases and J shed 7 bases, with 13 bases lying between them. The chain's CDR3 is CASSQDRAEQPQHF. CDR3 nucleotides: TGCGCCAGCAGCCAGGACCGGGCGGAGCAGCCCCAGCATTTT.

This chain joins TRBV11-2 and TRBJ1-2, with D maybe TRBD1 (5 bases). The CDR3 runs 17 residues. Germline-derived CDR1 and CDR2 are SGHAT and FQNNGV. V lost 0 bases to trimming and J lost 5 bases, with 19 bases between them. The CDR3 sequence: CASSLDRWGGAAYGYTF. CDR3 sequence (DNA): TGTGCCAGCAGCTTAGATCGGTGGGGTGGGGCGGCGTATGGCTACACCTTC.

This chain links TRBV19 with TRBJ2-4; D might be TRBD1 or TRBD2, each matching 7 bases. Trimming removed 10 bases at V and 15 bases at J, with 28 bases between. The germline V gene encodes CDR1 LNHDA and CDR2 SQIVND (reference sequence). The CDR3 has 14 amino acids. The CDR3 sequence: CATSPGGGRSSLYF. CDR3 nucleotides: TGTGCCACCTCTCCAGGGGGGGGGAGGAGTTCCCTGTACTTC. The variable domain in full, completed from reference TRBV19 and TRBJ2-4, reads DGGITQSPKYLFRKEGQNVTLSCEQNLNHDAMYWYRQDPGQGLRLIYYSQIVNDFQKGDIAEGYSVSREKKESFPLTVTSAQKNPTAFYLCATSPGGGRSSLYFGAGTRLSVL.

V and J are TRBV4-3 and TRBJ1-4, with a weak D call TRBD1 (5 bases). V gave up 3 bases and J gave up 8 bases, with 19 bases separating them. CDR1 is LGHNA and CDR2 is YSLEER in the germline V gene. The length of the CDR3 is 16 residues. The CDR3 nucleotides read TGCGCCAGCAGCCACTTTAACAGGTTGGGTAAGGAAAAACTGTTTTTT. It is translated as CASSHFNRLGKEKLFF.

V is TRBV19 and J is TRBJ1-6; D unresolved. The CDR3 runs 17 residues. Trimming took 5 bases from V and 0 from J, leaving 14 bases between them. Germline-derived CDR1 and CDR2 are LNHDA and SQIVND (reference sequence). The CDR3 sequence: CASSAGSGSSYNSPLHF. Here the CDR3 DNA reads TGTGCCAGTAGTGCCGGCTCGGGGAGCTCCTATAATTCACCCCTCCACTTT.